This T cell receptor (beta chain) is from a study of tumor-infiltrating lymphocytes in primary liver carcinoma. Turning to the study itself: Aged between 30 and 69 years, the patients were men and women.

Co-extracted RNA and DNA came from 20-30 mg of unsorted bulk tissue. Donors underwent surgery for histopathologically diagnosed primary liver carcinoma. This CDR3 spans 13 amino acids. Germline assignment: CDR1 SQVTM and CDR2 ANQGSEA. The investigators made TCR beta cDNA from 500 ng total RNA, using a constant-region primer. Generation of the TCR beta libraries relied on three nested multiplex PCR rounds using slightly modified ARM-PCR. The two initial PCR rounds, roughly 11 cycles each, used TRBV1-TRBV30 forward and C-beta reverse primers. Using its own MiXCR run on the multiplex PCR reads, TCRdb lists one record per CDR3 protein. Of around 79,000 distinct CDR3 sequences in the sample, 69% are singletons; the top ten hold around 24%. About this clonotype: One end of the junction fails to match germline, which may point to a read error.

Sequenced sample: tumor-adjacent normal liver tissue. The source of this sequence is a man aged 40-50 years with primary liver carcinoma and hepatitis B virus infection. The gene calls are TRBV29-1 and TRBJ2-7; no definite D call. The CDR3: CNVAGVPSYEQYF. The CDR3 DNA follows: TGCAACGTTGCAGGTGTTCCTTCCTACGAGCAGTACTTC.